The sequence of this TCR beta chain was determined in a study of post-analysis software for immune sequencing data. Study-wide points: Patients used roughly five TRBV segments, including TRBV5-6, TRBV5-1 and TRBV20-1, more often than controls.

The V gene's germline CDR1 is MNHNY and CDR2 SVGAGI (reference sequence). V was pared by 7 bases and J by 4 bases, with 16 bases between. The CDR3 is 14 amino acids. The TCR beta cDNA libraries contained unique molecular identifiers. TCRdb redid the calling of the PCR reads with MiXCR, one entry per CDR3 protein. The sample records some 370,000 distinct CDR3 sequences, less than 40% being singletons. Turning to this clonotype: Antigen: not known.

The J gene is TRBJ1-2, the V gene TRBV6-6; D remains ambiguous. The origin of this receptor is a girl between 5 and 17 years old with multiple sclerosis. The sample consisted of blood. The CDR3: CASISTPEGYGYTF. The CDR3, as DNA: TGTGCCAGCATCAGTACCCCTGAGGGCTATGGCTACACCTTC.